A single sample gave rise to the 29 T cell receptor beta chains below, sequenced in a study of T cell responses to AZD1222 COVID-19 vaccine. Here immunoSEQ multiplex PCR was the method, and the copy in TCRdb shows in-frame clones only, minus some. The table lists approximately 130,000 clones, about 89% of them singletons. Specimen: peripheral blood, collected on day 0 of AZD1222 vaccination. These receptors were collected from an adult in good health.

V usage is TRBV4-3 and J usage is TRBJ1-1; D is uncertain. This CDR3 spans 13 amino acids. Germline V gene sequence: CDR1 LGHNA, CDR2 YSLEER. V lost 0 bases, J lost 11 bases, and 13 bases lay in between. The CDR3 sequence is CASSQDLLTGAFF. CDR3 nucleotide sequence: TGCGCCAGCAGCCAAGATCTACTAACGGGGGCTTTCTTT.

The rearrangement joins TRBV5-1 to TRBJ1-4; possibly TRBD1 for D (6 bases). The V gene's germline CDR1 is SGHRS and CDR2 YFSETQ. Trimming shortened V by 6 bases and J by 8 bases, and 14 bases separated the two germline ends. This CDR3 has 13 amino acids. The CDR3 is CASNRGGEEKLFF. The CDR3 DNA follows: TGCGCCAGCAATAGGGGGGGTGAAGAAAAACTGTTTTTT.

The V call is TRBV18, the J call TRBJ1-2; D might be TRBD1 (5 bases). With 1 base removed from V and 3 bases from J, the gap between germline ends came to 12 bases. This CDR3 has 15 amino acids. Germline lookup yields CDR1 KGHSH and CDR2 LQKENI. The CDR3, as DNA: TGTGCCAGCTCACCACGAGAAGGGGAGGACTATGGCTACACCTTC. Translation: CASSPREGEDYGYTF.

The chain uses TRBV9 and TRBJ2-5; the match to TRBD1 covers 7 bases. The CDR3 covers 15 residues. The V gene end was trimmed by 3 bases and the J gene end by 5 bases; junction bases not matched to a gene: 10. Germline V gene data show CDR1 as SGDLS and CDR2 as YYNGEE. The CDR3 region has the DNA TGTGCCAGCAGCGCGGGGACAGCCCTCGGGGAGACCCAGTACTTC. This gives the protein CASSAGTALGETQYF.

The V call is TRBV11-3, the J call TRBJ2-1; a weak D match, TRBD1 (6 bases). Germline V gene data show CDR1 as SGHNT and CDR2 as YENEEA. The CDR3 length is 13 residues. Between the trimmed V and J ends, which lost 2 bases and 9 bases, there was a span of 11 bases. The CDR3 reads CASSLTGIREQFF. The CDR3 DNA follows: TGTGCCAGCAGCTTAACAGGGATCCGTGAGCAGTTCTTC.

This chain uses TRBV5-6 with TRBJ2-5; TRBD2 matches 9 bases. Germline lookup yields CDR1 SGHDT and CDR2 YYEEEE. Trimming removed 1 base from V and 2 bases from J; junction bases left unmatched: 3. This CDR3 comprises 15 residues. CDR3 sequence: CASSLRTSAQETQYF. The CDR3, as DNA: TGTGCCAGCAGCTTGAGGACTAGCGCACAAGAGACCCAGTACTTC. The full variable domain, completed using reference TRBV5-6 and TRBJ2-5, is DAGVTQSPTHLIKTRGQQVTLRCSPKSGHDTVSWYQQALGQGPQFIFQYYEEEERQRGNFPDRFSGHQFPNYSSELNVNALLLGDSALYLCASSLRTSAQETQYFGPGTRLLVL.

This chain connects TRBV12-5 to TRBJ1-2; D is uncertain. V lost 3 bases to trimming and J lost 5 bases, with 4 bases between them. The CDR3 consists of 11 residues. The germline V gene has CDR1 LGHNT and CDR2 FRNRAP. In DNA, the CDR3 is TGTGCTAGTGGTTTTGGATATGGCTACACCTTC. Translating it yields CASGFGYGYTF.

This clone was counted a single time. The chain couples TRBV7-9 to TRBJ1-3; TRBD1 agrees at 9 bases. With V trimmed by 0 bases and J by 8 bases, 5 bases remained unmatched. Germline loops: CDR1 SEHNR, CDR2 FQNEAQ (reference sequence). This CDR3 region has 15 residues. For the CDR3, the DNA is TGTGCCAGCAGCTTAGCTACAGGGGGCGCGGACACCATATATTTT. Translating gives CASSLATGGADTIYF.

The chain combines TRBV15 with TRBJ2-7; D is possibly TRBD2 (5 bases). CDR3 size: 14 residues. Germline CDR1 reads LNHNV; CDR2 reads YYDKDF (reference sequence). V lost 6 bases and J lost 2, with 14 bases in between. CDR3 bases: TGTGCCACCAGTACCTTGAGGGATGCCTACGAGCAGTACTTC. Translated: CATSTLRDAYEQYF.

This chain links TRBV5-5 with TRBJ1-5; weak D call: TRBD1 (5 bases). CDR3 size: 15 residues. V was cut by 9 bases and J by 0 bases, with 16 bases left in between. CDR1 SGHKS and CDR2 YYEKEE come from the germline V gene (reference sequence). CDR3 loop: CATRRGRDSNQPQHF. CDR3 nucleotides: TGTGCCACCCGCCGCGGCAGGGATAGCAATCAGCCCCAGCATTTT.

The gene calls are TRBV7-3 and TRBJ2-7; TRBD2 might be the D (6 bases). Per the germline V gene, CDR1 is SGHTA and CDR2 is FQGTGA. V lost 3 bases and J 5 bases, leaving 11 bases between the germline ends. This CDR3 spans 13 amino acids. The CDR3 DNA sequence: TGTGCCAGCAGCTTTGCGGGAAGAAACGAGCAGTACTTC. Translated, it gives CASSFAGRNEQYF.

The chain employs TRBV3-1 (or the pseudogene TRBV3-2) and TRBJ2-7, with D unresolved. The CDR3 runs to 12 residues. In germline, CDR1 is LGHDT, CDR2 YNNKEL (reference sequence). The V and J ends lost 2 bases and 0 bases respectively, with 2 bases between them. The CDR3 DNA sequence: TGTGCCAGCAGCCAAAGCTCCTACGAGCAGTACTTC. Translated: CASSQSSYEQYF.

The chain joins TRBV5-1 to TRBJ2-1; possibly TRBD2 for D (6 bases). The germline CDR1 and CDR2 sequences are SGHRS and YFSETQ. The V end was cut by 4 bases, the J end by 5 bases, with 19 bases between. This CDR3 is built from 16 residues. CDR3 coding DNA: TGCGCCAGCAGCACCACCACTAGCAGAGGGGACAATGAGCAGTTCTTC. Translating gives CASSTTTSRGDNEQFF.

The chain links TRBV5-6 to TRBJ2-5; perhaps TRBD2 as D (6 bases). V was shortened by 0 bases and J by 1 base, with 10 bases between the two germline ends. The germline gives CDR1 SGHDT, CDR2 YYEEEE. The CDR3 extends over 15 amino acids. CDR3: CASSLGWGLQETQYF. The CDR3 DNA is TGTGCCAGCAGCTTGGGTTGGGGACTCCAAGAGACCCAGTACTTC.

Only a few counts were recorded for this clone. The chain joins TRBV7-9 to TRBJ2-5; no definite D call. This CDR3 spans 15 amino acids. V shed 1 base and J shed 0 bases, with 9 bases lying between them. The V gene's germline CDR1 is SEHNR and CDR2 FQNEAQ (reference sequence). CDR3 in amino acids: CASSLEADYQETQYF. CDR3 sequence (DNA): TGTGCCAGCAGCTTAGAGGCAGACTACCAAGAGACCCAGTACTTC.

This chain links TRBV4-3 with TRBJ2-1; D might be TRBD2 (7 bases). From germline, CDR1 is LGHNA and CDR2 YSLEER. The CDR3 loop spans 14 amino acids. V lost 8 bases to trimming and J lost 4 bases, with 15 bases between them. CDR3 in DNA: TGCGCCAGCGGGGGGGCTAGCGGATACAATGAGCAGTTCTTC. Translation: CASGGASGYNEQFF.

The chain links TRBV21-1 to TRBJ2-1; the table names TRBD1, a call not compared with the DNA. TRBV21-1 is given as a pseudogene. This CDR3 has 23 amino acids. CDR3 protein: CASSKNGGVWGQVKKIISDEQFF. As DNA, the CDR3 is TGTGCCAGCAGCAAAAATGGTGGAGTTTGGGGACAGGTAAAAAAGATCATATCGGATGAGCAGTTCTTC.

The rearrangement joins TRBV5-5 to TRBJ2-7, with TRBD1 matching over 9 bases. The germline V gene has CDR1 SGHKS and CDR2 YYEKEE (reference sequence). V lost 5 bases to trimming and J lost 4 bases; unmatched junction nucleotides: 10. The CDR3 has 15 residues. CDR3 amino acids: CASRARTGAIYEQYF. The CDR3 DNA is TGTGCCAGCAGGGCAAGGACAGGGGCTATTTACGAGCAGTACTTC. The whole variable domain, remainder taken from reference TRBV5-5 and TRBJ2-7, is DAGVTQSPTHLIKTRGQQVTLRCSPISGHKSVSWYQQVLGQGPQFIFQYYEKEERGRGNFPDRFSARQFPNYSSELNVNALLLGDSALYLCASRARTGAIYEQYFGPGTRLTVT.

The gene calls are TRBV2 and TRBJ1-2, with 7 nucleotides matching TRBD1. Germline trimming cut 2 bases from V and 1 base from J; bases unmatched to any gene: 10. Germline V gene lookup returns CDR1 SNHLY and CDR2 FYNNEI. This CDR3 is built from 17 residues. The CDR3: CASSEILRTGFNYGYTF. In nucleotides, the CDR3 is TGTGCCAGCAGTGAAATTCTGCGGACAGGCTTTAACTATGGCTACACCTTC.

The V gene is TRBV5-1, the J gene TRBJ2-3; D remains unclear. Per germline, CDR1 SGHRS and CDR2 YFSETQ. Between the trimmed V and J ends, which lost 3 bases and 0 bases, there was a span of 8 bases. The CDR3 covers 14 residues. The CDR3 DNA is TGCGCCAGCAGCTCAGGTACAAGCACAGATACGCAGTATTTT. It specifies CASSSGTSTDTQYF.

This clone was seen just once. The chain uses TRBV7-9 and TRBJ2-5, with 9 bases identical to TRBD1. The CDR3 contains 15 residues. Germline values: CDR1 SEHNR, CDR2 FQNEAQ (reference sequence). Trimming cost V 1 base and J 3 bases; bases outside gene matches: 3. The CDR3 DNA reads TGTGCCAGCAGCTTAGGTGGGGACAGGGAAGAGACCCAGTACTTC. It yields the protein CASSLGGDREETQYF.

The chain uses TRBV27 and TRBJ1-5; the D gene is possibly TRBD1 (6 bases). Germline V gene lookup returns CDR1 MNHEY and CDR2 SMNVEV (reference sequence). The CDR3 totals 17 residues. V lost 3 bases, J lost 6 bases, and 21 bases lay in between. CDR3 sequence: CASSFASSGGRAQPQHF. The DNA of the CDR3 is TGTGCCAGCAGTTTCGCTTCCAGCGGGGGGCGCGCTCAGCCCCAGCATTTT.

The chain recombines TRBV4-2 with TRBJ1-1; D might be TRBD1 (5 bases). The V and J ends lost 0 bases and 7 bases respectively, with 18 bases between them. The CDR3 is made up of 16 amino acids. Germline values: CDR1 LGHNA, CDR2 YNFKEQ. CDR3 coding DNA: TGTGCCAGCAGCCAAGAAAAATTTGGCAGGGTGGGTGAAGCTTTCTTT. It is translated as CASSQEKFGRVGEAFF.

This clone was seen a single time. This chain links TRBV7-9 with TRBJ1-1; D is uncertain. The CDR3 spans 15 residues. Between the trimmed V and J ends, which lost 3 bases and 3 bases, there was a span of 14 bases. CDR1 is SEHNR, CDR2 FQNEAQ, per germline (reference sequence). The CDR3 DNA follows: TGTGCCAGCAGCTTCCTGTTCTCCGTGGACACTGAAGCTTTCTTT. It codes for CASSFLFSVDTEAFF.

The chain couples TRBV3-1 (or the pseudogene TRBV3-2) to TRBJ2-7, with 13 bases identical to TRBD2. Germline values: CDR1 LGHDT, CDR2 YNNKEL (reference sequence). With 4 bases clipped from V and 4 bases from J, the junction kept 7 bases outside the gene matches. The CDR3 has 16 residues. The CDR3 DNA is TGTGCCAGCAGCCGAACGACTAGCGGGAGGTGGTACGAGCAGTACTTC. Protein sequence: CASSRTTSGRWYEQYF.

The rearrangement uses TRBV10-3 and TRBJ2-2; 8 bases agree with TRBD2. Germline V lookup: CDR1 ENHRY, CDR2 SYGVKD. This CDR3 is built from 16 residues. Losses at the gene ends were 7 bases for V and 4 bases for J; bases not matched to a gene: 11. The CDR3 DNA reads as TGTGCCATCACCTGGGGCGGGACTAGTGCCACCGGGGAGCTGTTTTTT. The encoded protein is CAITWGGTSATGELFF.

J is TRBJ2-6 and V is TRBV19; D gene uncertain. This CDR3 spans 15 amino acids. Germline-derived CDR1 and CDR2 are LNHDA and SQIVND (reference sequence). With 9 bases removed from V and 3 bases from J, the gap between germline ends came to 15 bases. DNA for the CDR3: TGTGCCAGCAGTGCAGCCTTCGGTGGGGCCAACGTCCTGACTTTC. Encoded protein: CASSAAFGGANVLTF.

The gene calls are TRBV18 and TRBJ2-7; possibly TRBD2 for D (7 bases). Germline CDR1 and CDR2: KGHSH and LQKENI. The length of the CDR3 is 15 residues. V lost 3 bases, J lost 0 bases, and 12 bases lay in between. The CDR3, as DNA: TGTGCCAGCTCACCGCGGGGGCACGTCTCCTACGAGCAGTACTTC. Protein product: CASSPRGHVSYEQYF.

This clone appeared a single time. V is TRBV5-8 and J is TRBJ2-1; D is possibly TRBD2 (6 bases). V lost 2 bases, J lost 4 bases, and 16 bases lay in between. Germline V gives CDR1 SGHTS, CDR2 YDEGEE. This CDR3 comprises 16 residues. Here the CDR3 reads CASSFWGLGRYNEQFF. CDR3 nucleotides: TGTGCCAGCAGCTTCTGGGGACTCGGTCGATACAATGAGCAGTTCTTC. Full variable domain (remainder filled in from reference TRBV5-8 and TRBJ2-1): EAGVTQSPTHLIKTRGQQATLRCSPISGHTSVYWYQQALGLGLQFLLWYDEGEERNRGNFPPRFSGRQFPNYSSELNVNALELEDSALYLCASSFWGLGRYNEQFFGPGTRLTVL.